This TCR beta chain is from a study of shared T cell receptors in the human thymus. Trimming left V 2 bases short and J 3 bases short, with 17 bases between. The CDR3 contains 17 residues. Germline V gives CDR1 SGHNT, CDR2 YENEEA. Sequencing was performed with immunoSEQ multiplex PCR; in TCRdb, only in-frame clones are kept and a portion is missing. Of fewer than 700,000 clones listed, more than 75% were seen once; the top ten hold 0.0085% to 0.012%. The same data also contributed to another study, on human thymus T cells. As that report states: Resections from corrective heart surgery supplied the thymus tissue. Unrelated individuals had highly overlapping thymic repertoires, as reported in related research.

The V call is TRBV11-3, the J call TRBJ1-5; D uncertain. The sequence was collected from a boy under two years old with a congenital heart defect. Sequencing used thymocytes. CDR3 sequence: CASSLRPHDTNNQPQHF. CDR3 sequence (DNA): TGTGCCAGCAGCTTAAGGCCCCACGACACGAACAATCAGCCCCAGCATTTT.